This TCR beta chain was retrieved from a study of brain metastases from non-small cell lung cancer (dated by TCRdb to about 2019). About the investigation overall: In non-small-cell lung cancer patients, the researchers characterized the immune microenvironment of brain metastases and primary tumors that had been resected as matched pairs. Here is what the overall study found, with its caveats: Paired brain metastases and primary tumors largely shared TCR repertoires, although T-cell densities in the metastases were sparse. Lower T-cell infiltration was exhibited by brain metastases compared with primary tumors (P < 0.001). Compared with the matched primary tumors, T-cell clones appeared to be expanded in approximately 70% of brain metastases.

Trimming leaves V shorter by 4 bases and J shorter by 3 bases, with the junction holding 12 bases beyond the gene matches. Sequences SGHDN (CDR1) and FVKESK (CDR2) are obtained from the germline V gene. There are 17 amino acids in the CDR3, from cysteine to phenylalanine inclusive. The only DNA kept is the CDR3, 51 bases in frame from the first base. On this clone itself: Its specific antigen is unknown. No base qualities exist here, and no much larger clone lies one base off it.

A cohort of 39 patients with surgically resected non-small-cell lung cancer, for whom both primary tumor and brain metastasis specimens were available, was included. The tumor specimens consisted of archival formalin-fixed, paraffin-embedded tissues. The method was the immunoSEQ multiplex PCR assay. T-cell receptor beta chain repertoire sequencing was performed alongside a 770-gene immune expression panel. TCRdb took this table from immuneACCESS and kept in-frame rearrangements with V and J called. Such tables lack part of the clones; where checked against another copy, unresolved V genes explain under half of the gap, and the rest is unexplained. The sample has some 3,000 clones on record, 81% of them singletons. Roughly 10% of the sample goes to the ten largest clones.

Sequenced material: tissue from a brain metastasis. This sample's cell subset or site label indicates: resected brain metastasis paired with primary lung tumor. The clonotype originates from a donor at least 40 years old with non-small cell lung cancer. Rearrangement joined TRBV14 to TRBJ1-1; TRBD1 agrees with 9 junctional bases. The CDR3 protein is CASSRRDRVKWDTEAFF. The sequenced DNA is TGTGCCAGCAGCCGCCGGGACAGGGTTAAGTGGGACACTGAAGCTTTCTTT.